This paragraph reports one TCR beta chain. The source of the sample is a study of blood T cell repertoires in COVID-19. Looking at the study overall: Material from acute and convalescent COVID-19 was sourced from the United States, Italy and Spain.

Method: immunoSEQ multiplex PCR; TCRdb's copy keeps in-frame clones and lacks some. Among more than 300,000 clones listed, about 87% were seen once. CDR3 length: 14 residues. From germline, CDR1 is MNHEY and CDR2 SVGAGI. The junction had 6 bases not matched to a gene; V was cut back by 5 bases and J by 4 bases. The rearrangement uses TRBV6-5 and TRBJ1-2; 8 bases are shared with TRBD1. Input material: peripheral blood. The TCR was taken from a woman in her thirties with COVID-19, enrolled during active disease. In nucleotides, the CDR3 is TGTGCCAGCAGTCCCGACAGGGGAATCTATGGCTACACCTTC. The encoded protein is CASSPDRGIYGYTF.